This T cell receptor beta chain was found in a study of blood T cell repertoires in COVID-19. Study at large: COVID-19 samples, acute and convalescent, were from the United States, Italy and Spain. From T cells, B-cell-depleted T cells, or PBMCs came the material, which was cDNA or gDNA.

CDR3 size: 12 residues. The germline V and J ends were trimmed by 4 bases and 10 bases, with 13 bases remaining between them. Germline CDR1 SGHNT, CDR2 YENEEA. Authors' methods: Researchers report that nucleated cell counts were estimated from reference gene primer amplification. The data were produced by immunoSEQ multiplex PCR, yet TCRdb's version contains in-frame clones alone and is incomplete. For V, J and clone size, that table is used; D and trimming come from the DNA. Altogether around 200,000 clones are present, around 83% being singletons, with the ten largest covering roughly 7.8%. The sequence came from a man aged 40-49 years with active or convalescent COVID-19. The chain links TRBV11-3 to TRBJ1-2, with a weak D call TRBD1 (5 bases). Sequencing was performed on peripheral blood. Written as DNA, the CDR3 is TGTGCCAGCAGCTCCCGACAGACGATCTACACCTTC. Its protein product is CASSSRQTIYTF.